This passage covers 13 T cell receptor beta chains from one sample sequenced in a study of beta chain features in type 1 diabetes (dated 2018 in TCRdb). The study at large found these results: A moderate but significant shortening of TCRB CDR3 length was observed in type 1 diabetes patients in all four CD4+ subsets.

Library method: the immunoSEQ multiplex PCR assay. The entire amount of isolated RNA was reverse transcribed using the High Capacity cDNA Reverse Transcription Kit, so the sequenced TCRB transcripts were expressed ones. TCRdb took this table from immuneACCESS and kept in-frame rearrangements with V and J called. Such tables lack part of the clones; where checked against another copy, unresolved V genes explain under half of the gap, and the rest is unexplained. This sample is represented by 640,000 or so clones; more than 13% of them were singletons. The ten largest clones add up to 0.035% to 0.045% of the sample. No cognate antigen is known for these TCRs. The sequencing input was naive CD4+ T cells from blood. This specimen's cell subset or site label, interpreted: true naive CD4+ T cells. These receptors all stem from a man younger than 35 with type 1 diabetes.

This clone was seen more than once but under ten times. The chain links TRBV4-2 to TRBJ2-1, with D unclear. Trimming left V 0 bases short and J 6 bases short, with 9 bases between. Germline CDR1 is LGHNA and CDR2 is YNFKEQ. The CDR3 sequence is 14 residues long. The CDR3 loop is CASSQDRQTNEQFF. CDR3 bases: TGTGCCAGCAGCCAAGATAGGCAGACCAATGAGCAGTTCTTC.

This clone has more than one count but fewer than ten. This CDR3 is CAWSEGVGDTQYF. Here the CDR3 DNA reads TGTGCCTGGAGTGAAGGGGTGGGGGATACGCAGTATTTT. The chain links TRBV30 to TRBJ2-3; TRBD1 is a possible D gene (5 bases). Germline lookup yields CDR1 GTSNPN and CDR2 SVGIG (reference sequence). The CDR3 sequence is 13 residues long. Trimming stripped 1 base from V and 6 bases from J, with 11 bases between.

The V gene is TRBV5-6, the J gene TRBJ1-5; 8 bases align to TRBD1. Germline CDR1 SGHDT, CDR2 YYEEEE. With 0 bases clipped from V and 6 bases from J, the junction kept 8 bases outside the gene matches. The CDR3 is 16 amino acids. In DNA, the CDR3 is TGTGCCAGCAGCTTGGGTCCAGGGGGCACCACTCAGCCCCAGCATTTT. It specifies CASSLGPGGTTQPQHF. The complete variable domain, with remaining parts taken from reference TRBV5-6 and TRBJ1-5, reads DAGVTQSPTHLIKTRGQQVTLRCSPKSGHDTVSWYQQALGQGPQFIFQYYEEEERQRGNFPDRFSGHQFPNYSSELNVNALLLGDSALYLCASSLGPGGTTQPQHFGDGTRLSIL.

Regarding this clone: One end of the junction does not line up with germline, which may come from a read error. The CDR3 is CASSLTVSRVQEAQYF. The CDR3 DNA reads as TGTGCCAGCAGCTTGACGGTATCCAGGGTGCAAGAGGCCCAGTACTTC. The chain combines TRBV5-4 with TRBJ2-5, with D tentatively TRBD1 (5 bases). Germline loops: CDR1 SGHNT, CDR2 YYREEE (reference sequence). CDR3 length: 16 residues.

The gene calls are TRBV12-5 and TRBJ2-3; D ambiguous. V dropped 7 bases and J dropped 4 bases, with 12 bases sitting between them. This CDR3 is built from 13 residues. From germline, CDR1 is LGHNT and CDR2 FRNRAP. CDR3 amino acids: CASAASGADTQYF. CDR3 nucleotide sequence: TGTGCTAGTGCCGCCTCCGGAGCAGATACGCAGTATTTT. Filled out from reference TRBV12-5 and TRBJ2-3, the complete variable domain reads DARVTQTPRHKVTEMGQEVTMRCQPILGHNTVFWYRQTMMQGLELLAYFRNRAPLDDSGMPKDRFSAEMPDATLATLKIQPSEPRDSAVYFCASAASGADTQYFGPGTRLTVL.

This clone was detected only a few times. This chain uses TRBV5-4 with TRBJ1-1, with 7 bases identical to TRBD1. V lost 4 bases to trimming and J lost 7 bases; unmatched junction nucleotides: 7. Germline V gene data show CDR1 as SGHNT and CDR2 as YYREEE (reference sequence). The CDR3 consists of 13 residues. CDR3 sequence: CASSNRDSIEAFF. The CDR3 nucleotides are TGTGCCAGCAGCAATCGGGACAGCATTGAAGCTTTCTTT.

The chain links TRBV13 to TRBJ2-5; 8 bases match TRBD1. The CDR3 has 13 amino acids. From germline, CDR1 is PRHDT and CDR2 FYEKMQ (reference sequence). The J segment lost 4 bases and the V segment lost 5 bases, leaving 3 bases of the junction unmatched. CDR3 DNA sequence: TGTGCCAGCAGCAGGGGACAGGTAGAGACCCAGTACTTC. Its protein is CASSRGQVETQYF.

V gene TRBV5-1 combines with J gene TRBJ2-7; tentative D call: TRBD1 (6 bases). The V end lost 2 bases, the J end lost 4 bases, and 13 bases lay between the germline ends. The germline gives CDR1 SGHRS, CDR2 YFSETQ. The CDR3 is made up of 14 amino acids. Here the CDR3 DNA reads TGCGCCAGCAGCTTCCTGGACAGTAGATACGAGCAGTACTTC. Amino acid sequence: CASSFLDSRYEQYF.

V is TRBV30 and J is TRBJ1-4; 7 bases map to TRBD1. After removal of 4 bases from V and 6 bases from J, the junction contained 5 bases not matched to a gene. Germline assignment: CDR1 GTSNPN and CDR2 SVGIG (reference sequence). The CDR3 has 13 amino acids. DNA of the CDR3: TGTGCCTGGACCAGGGGGAATGATGAAAAACTGTTTTTT. The encoded protein is CAWTRGNDEKLFF. Based on the CDR3 plus reference TRBV30 and TRBJ1-4, the full variable domain is SQTIHQWPATLVQPVGSPLSLECTVEGTSNPNLYWYRQAAGRGLQLLFYSVGIGQISSEVPQNLSASRPQDRQFILSSKKLLLSDSGFYLCAWTRGNDEKLFFGSGTQLSVL.

This chain links TRBV2 with TRBJ1-2; no firm D call. The CDR3 runs 13 residues. Trimming took 4 bases from V and 4 from J, leaving 10 bases between them. Germline-derived CDR1 and CDR2 are SNHLY and FYNNEI. The CDR3 here is CASSVAHRYGYTF. The CDR3 DNA reads as TGTGCCAGCAGTGTTGCTCACCGCTATGGCTACACCTTC.

The V call is TRBV5-4, the J call TRBJ2-3; the D is unclear. CDR1 is SGHNT, CDR2 YYREEE, per germline (reference sequence). V shed 1 base and J shed 1 base, with 13 bases lying between them. This CDR3 region has 16 residues. CDR3 residues: CASSLSDSPGTDTQYF. Written as DNA, the CDR3 is TGTGCCAGCAGCTTGTCTGACTCGCCAGGCACAGATACGCAGTATTTT.

This chain joins TRBV28 and TRBJ1-2; no definite D call. Germline-derived CDR1 and CDR2 are MDHEN and SYDVKM. CDR3 length equals 16 residues. The V end was cut by 5 bases, the J end by 3 bases, with 19 bases between. Written as DNA, the CDR3 is TGTGCCAGCAGTAGTCCGCGTAGGGAAAAGGACTATGGCTACACCTTC. Its translation: CASSSPRREKDYGYTF.

The gene calls are TRBV30 and TRBJ1-4; D uncertain. Germline V gene data show CDR1 as GTSNPN and CDR2 as SVGIG (reference sequence). This CDR3 has 12 residues. V gave up 2 bases and J gave up 6 bases, with 7 bases separating them. The DNA of the CDR3 is TGTGCCTGGAGTTCCCTGGATGAAAAACTGTTTTTT. Translated: CAWSSLDEKLFF. The complete variable domain, with remaining parts taken from reference TRBV30 and TRBJ1-4, reads SQTIHQWPATLVQPVGSPLSLECTVEGTSNPNLYWYRQAAGRGLQLLFYSVGIGQISSEVPQNLSASRPQDRQFILSSKKLLLSDSGFYLCAWSSLDEKLFFGSGTQLSVL.